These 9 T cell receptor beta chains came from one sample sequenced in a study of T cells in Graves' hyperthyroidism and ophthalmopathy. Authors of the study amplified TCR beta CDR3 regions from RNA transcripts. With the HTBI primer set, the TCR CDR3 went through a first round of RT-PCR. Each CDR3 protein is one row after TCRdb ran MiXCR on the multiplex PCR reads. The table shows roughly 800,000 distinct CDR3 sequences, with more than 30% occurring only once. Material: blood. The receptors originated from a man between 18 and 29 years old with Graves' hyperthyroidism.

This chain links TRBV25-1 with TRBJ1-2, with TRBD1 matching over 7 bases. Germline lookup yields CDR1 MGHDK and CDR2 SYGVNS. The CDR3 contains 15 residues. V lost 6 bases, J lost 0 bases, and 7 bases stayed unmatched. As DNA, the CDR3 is TGTGCCAGCAGCTTCGGGACAGAAGCTAACTATGGCTACACCTTC. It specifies CASSFGTEANYGYTF.

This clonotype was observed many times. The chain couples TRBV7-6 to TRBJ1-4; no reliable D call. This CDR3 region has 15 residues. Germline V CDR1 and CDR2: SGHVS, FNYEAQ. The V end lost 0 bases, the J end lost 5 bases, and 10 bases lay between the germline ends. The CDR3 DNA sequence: TGTGCCAGCAGCTTAGCGTCTTCCGGGAATGAAAAACTGTTTTTT. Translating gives CASSLASSGNEKLFF. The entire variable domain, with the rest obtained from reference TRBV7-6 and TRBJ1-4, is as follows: GAGVSQSPRYKVTKRGQDVALRCDPISGHVSLYWYRQALGQGPEFLTYFNYEAQQDKSGLPNDRFSAERPEGSISTLTIQRTEQRDSAMYRCASSLASSGNEKLFFGSGTQLSVL.

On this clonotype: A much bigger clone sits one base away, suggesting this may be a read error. Here the CDR3 reads CASSRLAGAGHGQYF. Here the CDR3 DNA reads TGTGCCAGCAGCAGACTAGCGGGAGCAGGCCACGGGCAGTACTTC. The rearrangement links TRBV6-4 to TRBJ2-7; TRBD2 agrees at 12 bases. The length of the CDR3 is 15 residues. V was pared by 6 bases and J by 9 bases, with 12 bases of the junction left unmatched. Per germline, CDR1 MRHNA and CDR2 SNTAGT.

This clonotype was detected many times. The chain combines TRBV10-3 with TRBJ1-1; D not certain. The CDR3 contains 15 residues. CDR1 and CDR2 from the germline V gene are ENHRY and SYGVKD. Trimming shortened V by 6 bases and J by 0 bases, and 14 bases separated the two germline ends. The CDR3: CAIRTTAGMNTEAFF. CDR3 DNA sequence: TGTGCCATCAGGACGACCGCGGGGATGAACACTGAAGCTTTCTTT.

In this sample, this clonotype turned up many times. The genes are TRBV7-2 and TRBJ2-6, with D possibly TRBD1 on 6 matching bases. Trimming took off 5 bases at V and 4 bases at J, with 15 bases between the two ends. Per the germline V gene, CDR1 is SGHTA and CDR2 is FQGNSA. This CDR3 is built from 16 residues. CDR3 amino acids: CASSETAGVGANVLTF. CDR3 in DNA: TGTGCCAGCAGCGAGACTGCAGGGGTAGGGGCCAACGTCCTGACTTTC.

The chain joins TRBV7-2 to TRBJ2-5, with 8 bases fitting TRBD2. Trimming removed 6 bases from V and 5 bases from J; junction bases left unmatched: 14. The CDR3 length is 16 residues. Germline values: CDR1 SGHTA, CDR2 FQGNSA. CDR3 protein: CASSPSRGGATETQYF. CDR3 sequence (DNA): TGTGCCAGCAGTCCCTCCCGGGGGGGGGCAACGGAGACCCAGTACTTC.

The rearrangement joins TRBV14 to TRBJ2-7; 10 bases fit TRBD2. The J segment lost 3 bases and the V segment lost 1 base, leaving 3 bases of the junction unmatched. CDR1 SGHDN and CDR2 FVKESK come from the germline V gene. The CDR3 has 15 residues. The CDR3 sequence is CASSQGPSGSYEQYF. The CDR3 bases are TGTGCCAGCAGCCAAGGTCCTAGCGGGAGCTACGAGCAGTACTTC.

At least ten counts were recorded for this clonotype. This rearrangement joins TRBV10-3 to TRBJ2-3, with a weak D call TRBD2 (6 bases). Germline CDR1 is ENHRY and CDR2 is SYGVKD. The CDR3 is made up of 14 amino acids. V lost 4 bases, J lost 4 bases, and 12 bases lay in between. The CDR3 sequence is CAISATGEPDTQYF. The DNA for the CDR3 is TGTGCCATCAGTGCGACGGGAGAGCCAGATACGCAGTATTTT.

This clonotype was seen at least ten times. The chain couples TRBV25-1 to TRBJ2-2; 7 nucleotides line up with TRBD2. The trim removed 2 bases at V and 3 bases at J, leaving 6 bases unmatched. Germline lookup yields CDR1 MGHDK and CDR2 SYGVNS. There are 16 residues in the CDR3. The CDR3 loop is CASSEATGGHTGELFF. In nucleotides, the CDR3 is TGTGCCAGCAGTGAAGCGACGGGGGGACACACCGGGGAGCTGTTTTTT.